This TCR beta chain originates from a study of shared clonotypes between healthy human individuals. This table comes from immunoSEQ multiplex PCR, and its TCRdb copy is limited to in-frame clones, with some not included. Seen here are about 490,000 clones, 78% observed once, and the top ten hold 9.5% to 15%. The CDR3 consists of 14 residues. J lost 7 bases, V lost 6 bases, and 7 bases had no gene match. Germline V lookup: CDR1 MNHEY, CDR2 SVGAGI. Specimen: PBMCs. The V gene is TRBV6-5, the J gene TRBJ2-2; 8 nucleotides align to TRBD1. The TCR originated in a woman aged 40-49 years in good health. Some clones in this sample may be carry-over from other donors' samples. CDR3 DNA: TGTGCCAGCAGGGTGACAGGGGTGGTCGGGGAGCTGTTTTTT. It encodes CASRVTGVVGELFF.